A selection of T cell receptor beta chains follows, all from one sample in a study of lymphopenia after photon versus proton radiotherapy. Profiled with immunoSEQ multiplex PCR; TCRdb holds only in-frame clones, not every one. The sample includes some 170,000 clones, less than 90% seen only once; the top ten take about 4.4%. This sample comprised peripheral blood, obtained from a patient treated with photon-based radiotherapy. Every receptor here comes from a middle-aged man with gastric cancer. CDR3s include the opening cysteine and the closing phenylalanine or tryptophan. The order of the fields is clone size, D gene, V gene, J gene, CDR3 DNA, CDR3 protein. A D gene is named only where the DNA matches it firmly. The size entry is marked missing in some rows and otherwise reads once, few, many or a size class.

NA	TRBD2	TRBV5-6	TRBJ2-5	TGTGCCAGCAGCTTGGGACTAGCGGGCCTACAAGAGACCCAGTACTTC	CASSLGLAGLQETQYF
once	NA	TRBV19	TRBJ1-2	TGTGCCAGTAGTACCGCCGGGACTCCGTATGGCTACACCTTC	CASSTAGTPYGYTF
NA	NA	TRBV6-6	TRBJ2-2	TGTGCCAGCAGTTCGCAGGGGTGGACCGGGGAGCTGTTTTTT	CASSSQGWTGELFF
NA	NA	TRBV29-1	TRBJ1-1	TGCAGCGTTGAAAGGGAAAACACTGAAGCTTTCTTT	CSVERENTEAFF
NA	NA	TRBV28	TRBJ1-5	TGTGCCAGCGGCCCTGGGACATTCAGCAATCAGCCCCAGCATTTT	CASGPGTFSNQPQHF
NA	TRBD2	TRBV9	TRBJ2-3	TGTGCCAGCAGCCGGGGTAGCGGGACCAATACGCAGTATTTT	CASSRGSGTNTQYF
NA	NA	TRBV28	TRBJ1-4	TGTGCCAGCAGTTTACCCCGCGGGGGGCATGGGGAAAAACTGTTTTTT	CASSLPRGGHGEKLFF
NA	NA	TRBV5-1	TRBJ1-1	TGCGCCAGCAGCGTAAATCTAGACAGCACTGAAGCTTTCTTT	CASSVNLDSTEAFF
NA	NA	TRBV5-1	TRBJ2-3	TGCGCCTCATGGTCTTGGGAGGATACGCAGTATTTT	CASWSWEDTQYF
NA	TRBD1	TRBV7-9	TRBJ2-1	TGTGCCAGCACAGGACAGGGGGCGCGTAATGAGCAGTTCTTC	CASTGQGARNEQFF
NA	TRBD1	TRBV5-1	TRBJ1-1	TGCGCCAGCAGCTTGGAACAGGGGGTTAATATGAACACTGAAGCTTTCTTT	CASSLEQGVNMNTEAFF
NA	NA	TRBV5-1	TRBJ1-5	TGCGCCAGCAGCTTGGCAGTCGATCAGCCCCAGCATTTT	CASSLAVDQPQHF
NA	TRBD2	TRBV6-4	TRBJ2-7	TGTGCCAGCAGTGACCTTCGGGGGGCACTAGCGGCCTACGAGCAGTACTTC	CASSDLRGALAAYEQYF
NA	NA	TRBV11-3	TRBJ2-3	TGTGCCAGCAGCTCAGACGGGAAATCGTCAGATACGCAGTATTTT	CASSSDGKSSDTQYF
NA	NA	TRBV11-2	TRBJ1-2	TGTGCCAGCAGCCGGTCACAGCGAAACTATGGCTACACCTTC	CASSRSQRNYGYTF
NA	NA	TRBV30	TRBJ1-4	TGTGCCTGGAGTATACCCCTCGCAGGGCGAAATGAAAAACTGTTTTTT	CAWSIPLAGRNEKLFF
many	TRBD1	TRBV25-1	TRBJ1-1	TGTGCCAGCAGTAAACAGGGGAGGCCTGAAGCTTTCTTT	CASSKQGRPEAFF
NA	NA	TRBV2	TRBJ2-2	TGTGCCAGCAGTAAGGGTAGCGGCACCGGGGAGCTGTTTTTT	CASSKGSGTGELFF
NA	NA	TRBV9	TRBJ2-2	TGTGCCAGCAGCGTAGCCCAGGCGAACACCGGGGAGCTGTTTTTT	CASSVAQANTGELFF
few	NA	TRBV4-2	TRBJ2-2	TGTGCCAGCAGCCCCACCTGGGCAAGGGAAGACACCGGGGAGCTGTTTTTT	CASSPTWAREDTGELFF
once	TRBD2	TRBV7-2	TRBJ2-1	TGTGCCAGCAGCTTAAAGTCCCTAGCGGGATACAATGAGCAGTTCTTC	CASSLKSLAGYNEQFF
NA	NA	TRBV27	TRBJ1-3	TGTGCCAGCAGTGGGGGAAACACCATATATTTT	CASSGGNTIYF
NA	NA	TRBV12-5	TRBJ1-1	TGTGCTAGTGGTTTGGTACTAGGCCAAATGAACACTGAAGCTTTCTTT	CASGLVLGQMNTEAFF
NA	TRBD2	TRBV9	TRBJ2-3	TGTGCCAGCAGCGTAGGACTAGCGGTGAACACAGATACGCAGTATTTT	CASSVGLAVNTDTQYF
NA	NA	TRBV5-1	TRBJ2-5	TGCGCCAGCAGCTTGGCTCCCGCGGGAACCCAAGAGACCCAGTACTTC	CASSLAPAGTQETQYF
NA	TRBD1	TRBV7-2	TRBJ1-3	TGTGCCAGCAGCTTACGGACAGGCAGCTCTGGAAACACCATATATTTT	CASSLRTGSSGNTIYF
NA	TRBD2	TRBV19	TRBJ2-2	TGTGCCAGTACCCGATTAGCGGGTACGAACACCGGGGAGCTGTTTTTT	CASTRLAGTNTGELFF